The rows below give T cell receptor beta chains drawn from one sample of a study of cytomegalovirus exposure and HLA in healthy donors. Generated by immunoSEQ multiplex PCR, the TCRdb table keeps only in-frame clones and is missing some. The table lists some 270,000 clones, roughly 85% of them singletons. Sequenced input: PBMCs. The receptors come from a young woman in good health and CMV-seronegative. The CDR3 runs from the conserved cysteine through the conserved F or W. D genes are given only for firm matches. Clone size is shown for a subset of rows, as once, few, many or a class of expanded clone.

clone size: .
V gene: TRBV19
D gene: TRBD2
J gene: TRBJ2-3
CDR3 DNA: TGTGCCAGTAGTATAAAAAGCGGGGGGGCCACAGATACGCAGTATTTT
CDR3 protein: CASSIKSGGATDTQYF

clone size: .
V gene: TRBV18
D gene: .
J gene: TRBJ2-3
CDR3 DNA: TGTGCCAGCTCACCACCGGCACAGGCCCTCACAGATACGCAGTATTTT
CDR3 protein: CASSPPAQALTDTQYF

clone size: .
V gene: TRBV5-6
D gene: TRBD1
J gene: TRBJ2-2
CDR3 DNA: TGTGCCAGCAGAACCGGGACAGGGAACACCGGGGAGCTGTTTTTT
CDR3 protein: CASRTGTGNTGELFF

clone size: .
V gene: TRBV6-6
D gene: .
J gene: TRBJ1-1
CDR3 DNA: TGTGCCAGCAGTTACTCGGCGGGGATGAACACTGAAGCTTTCTTT
CDR3 protein: CASSYSAGMNTEAFF

clone size: .
V gene: TRBV28
D gene: .
J gene: TRBJ2-5
CDR3 DNA: TGTGCCAGCAGTTCACAGGGTTGGAGGGAGACCCAGTACTTC
CDR3 protein: CASSSQGWRETQYF

clone size: once
V gene: TRBV5-6
D gene: TRBD2
J gene: TRBJ2-7
CDR3 DNA: TGTGCCAGCAGCTTGGGACTAGCGGGAGCCCACCCTCCCTACGAGCAGTACTTC
CDR3 protein: CASSLGLAGAHPPYEQYF

clone size: .
V gene: TRBV5-1
D gene: .
J gene: TRBJ2-6
CDR3 DNA: TGCGCCAGCAGCTTGGCAAGCAGGGCATCTGGGGCCAACGTCCTGACTTTC
CDR3 protein: CASSLASRASGANVLTF

clone size: .
V gene: TRBV28
D gene: TRBD2
J gene: TRBJ2-7
CDR3 DNA: TGTGCCAGCAGTTCGGGGACTAGCGGGGGCGCCTACGAGCAGTACTTC
CDR3 protein: CASSSGTSGGAYEQYF

clone size: .
V gene: TRBV7-2
D gene: TRBD1
J gene: TRBJ1-4
CDR3 DNA: TGTGCCAGCAGCTTTAGGGACAGCCGAAATGAAAAACTGTTTTTT
CDR3 protein: CASSFRDSRNEKLFF

clone size: .
V gene: TRBV5-1
D gene: TRBD2
J gene: TRBJ2-7
CDR3 DNA: TGCGCCAGCAGCTTGGAATCTAGCGGGAGGATCTACGAGCAGTACTTC
CDR3 protein: CASSLESSGRIYEQYF

clone size: .
V gene: TRBV2
D gene: .
J gene: TRBJ2-1
CDR3 DNA: TGTGCCAGCAGAGAGACTCCATACAATGAGCAGTTCTTC
CDR3 protein: CASRETPYNEQFF

clone size: .
V gene: TRBV6-1
D gene: .
J gene: TRBJ1-2
CDR3 DNA: TGTGCCAGCAGTCTGACAGTAAACTATGGCTACACCTTC
CDR3 protein: CASSLTVNYGYTF

clone size: .
V gene: TRBV19
D gene: .
J gene: TRBJ1-1
CDR3 DNA: TGTGCCAGTAGAAACCAGGGTACTGAAGCTTTCTTT
CDR3 protein: CASRNQGTEAFF

clone size: .
V gene: TRBV2
D gene: .
J gene: TRBJ2-3
CDR3 DNA: TGTGCCAGCAGCGCCCGTCAGGCCCTGACAGATACGCAGTATTTT
CDR3 protein: CASSARQALTDTQYF

clone size: .
V gene: TRBV7-6
D gene: TRBD1
J gene: TRBJ1-1
CDR3 DNA: TGTGCCAGCAGCTTTACAGGGGGCGAGGGGAACACTGAAGCTTTCTTT
CDR3 protein: CASSFTGGEGNTEAFF

clone size: .
V gene: TRBV6-1
D gene: .
J gene: TRBJ2-7
CDR3 DNA: TGTGCCAGCAGTGAACAGGGAAATGTCGACGAGCAGTACTTC
CDR3 protein: CASSEQGNVDEQYF

clone size: .
V gene: TRBV7-9
D gene: .
J gene: TRBJ2-7
CDR3 DNA: TGTGCCAGCAGCCAACAGGGTTTGTACGAGCAGTACTTC
CDR3 protein: CASSQQGLYEQYF

clone size: .
V gene: TRBV23-1
D gene: .
J gene: TRBJ2-1
CDR3 DNA: TGCGCCAGCAGCCTTTTTGAGGGCGGATACTACAATGAGCAGTTCTTC
CDR3 protein: CASSLFEGGYYNEQFF

clone size: .
V gene: TRBV13
D gene: TRBD2
J gene: TRBJ2-7
CDR3 DNA: TGTGCCAGCAGCTTAGCGGGAGGCCCCCCCTACGAGCAGTACTTC
CDR3 protein: CASSLAGGPPYEQYF

clone size: .
V gene: TRBV19
D gene: .
J gene: TRBJ1-2
CDR3 DNA: TGTGCCAGTAGTACCGTCGGTAGTCCCAACTATGGCTACACCTTC
CDR3 protein: CASSTVGSPNYGYTF

clone size: once
V gene: TRBV27
D gene: TRBD2
J gene: TRBJ2-7
CDR3 DNA: TGTGCCAGCAGTTTAGGAACTAGCGGGAGGGGGGAGCAGTACTTC
CDR3 protein: CASSLGTSGRGEQYF

clone size: .
V gene: TRBV9
D gene: .
J gene: TRBJ2-6
CDR3 DNA: TGTGCCAGCAGCGTAGCTTGGCGGGGAGGCAACGTCCTGACTTTC
CDR3 protein: CASSVAWRGGNVLTF

clone size: .
V gene: TRBV30
D gene: TRBD1
J gene: TRBJ1-1
CDR3 DNA: TGTGCCTGGAGCCCACAGGGGACTGAAGCTTTCTTT
CDR3 protein: CAWSPQGTEAFF

clone size: .
V gene: TRBV7-3
D gene: TRBD1
J gene: TRBJ2-7
CDR3 DNA: TGTGCCAGCAGCTTCATTCCGGGACAGGGGAAGGAGCAGTACTTC
CDR3 protein: CASSFIPGQGKEQYF

clone size: .
V gene: TRBV7-9
D gene: .
J gene: TRBJ1-1
CDR3 DNA: TGTGCCAGCAGTAGTACTATATGGCCGAACACTGAAGCTTTCTTT
CDR3 protein: CASSSTIWPNTEAFF

clone size: .
V gene: TRBV7-6
D gene: TRBD1
J gene: TRBJ2-2
CDR3 DNA: TGTGCCAGCAGCTTAGCTGGGGGGACAGGGAGAATCGGGGAGCTGTTTTTT
CDR3 protein: CASSLAGGTGRIGELFF

clone size: .
V gene: TRBV21-1
D gene: .
J gene: TRBJ1-2
CDR3 DNA: TGTGCCAGCAGCAAAGCGCCGGAGGGTTTTAACTATGGCTACACCTTC
CDR3 protein: CASSKAPEGFNYGYTF

clone size: many
V gene: TRBV6-5
D gene: TRBD1
J gene: TRBJ2-4
CDR3 DNA: TGTGCCAGCAGCCTCGGACAGGGGGGAAACATTCAGTACTTC
CDR3 protein: CASSLGQGGNIQYF

clone size: .
V gene: TRBV5-4
D gene: .
J gene: TRBJ1-1
CDR3 DNA: TGTGCCAGCAGCCTCGGAGATGGGAACACTGAAGCTTTCTTT
CDR3 protein: CASSLGDGNTEAFF

clone size: .
V gene: TRBV6-4
D gene: .
J gene: TRBJ2-1
CDR3 DNA: TGTGCCAGCAGCCGTTATATTAGTCAACAGTACAATGAGCAGTTCTTC
CDR3 protein: CASSRYISQQYNEQFF

clone size: .
V gene: TRBV2
D gene: .
J gene: TRBJ1-5
CDR3 DNA: TGTGCCAGCAGTGAATCTGTAGCGAGCAATCAGCCCCAGCATTTT
CDR3 protein: CASSESVASNQPQHF